The 23 T cell receptor beta chains below come from one sample, sequenced in a study of graft-versus-host responses after intestinal transplantation. No antigen has been identified for these receptors. TCRdb's copy holds only in-frame clones and misses some; the assay was immunoSEQ multiplex PCR. Of about 96,000 clones in the sample, approximately 90% were seen once. The input for sequencing was unstimulated CD4+ T cells sorted from spleen or lymph node cells, taken before intestinal transplant. The origin of the receptors is a human donor who received an intestinal transplant.

The chain recombines TRBV7-7 with TRBJ2-5; TRBD2 agrees at 14 bases. The V segment lost 3 bases and the J segment 2 bases; nucleotides outside the gene matches: 2. Germline CDR1 reads SSHAT; CDR2 reads FNYEAQ (reference sequence). CDR3 length: 16 amino acids. This CDR3 is CASSLGLAGVQETQYF. DNA of the CDR3: TGTGCCAGCAGCTTGGGACTAGCGGGGGTTCAAGAGACCCAGTACTTC.

This chain joins TRBV10-2 and TRBJ1-6; D call uncertain. CDR3 length: 12 amino acids. The germline gives CDR1 WSHSY, CDR2 SAAADI. V lost 8 bases to trimming and J lost 7 bases, with 9 bases between them. CDR3 in amino acids: CASFGGNSPLHF. The DNA of the CDR3 is TGCGCCAGCTTCGGAGGAAATTCACCCCTCCACTTT.

This clone was recorded a few times. This chain connects TRBV5-1 to TRBJ1-2, with 7 bases that match TRBD1. Germline loops: CDR1 SGHRS, CDR2 YFSETQ. The CDR3 sequence is 12 residues long. Trimming took 4 bases from V and 3 from J; bases not matched to a gene: 0. The CDR3 region is CASSDRDYGYTF. The DNA for the CDR3 is TGCGCCAGCAGCGACAGGGACTATGGCTACACCTTC.

This clone showed up just once. The chain is built from TRBV30 and TRBJ2-3; weak D call: TRBD1 (6 bases). Trimming removed 2 bases at V and 3 bases at J, with 9 bases between. The CDR3 consists of 13 residues. Germline V gene data show CDR1 as GTSNPN and CDR2 as SVGIG (reference sequence). DNA for the CDR3: TGTGCCTGGAGTCTCGGACAGACAGATACGCAGTATTTT. It specifies CAWSLGQTDTQYF.

Worth noting for this clone: This same CDR3 is encoded by further DNA sequences in the sample. The chain uses TRBV5-1 and TRBJ1-3; 7 nucleotides agree with TRBD1. From germline, CDR1 is SGHRS and CDR2 YFSETQ. With 0 bases clipped from V and 4 bases from J, the junction kept 7 bases outside the gene matches. The CDR3 runs to 16 residues. CDR3 bases: TGCGCCAGCAGCTTGGAAGTGACAGGGATGGGAAACACCATATATTTT. It yields the protein CASSLEVTGMGNTIYF.

This chain links TRBV4-1 with TRBJ2-5, with D perhaps TRBD1 (5 bases). The V gene lost 0 bases and the J gene lost 9 bases, with 20 bases spanning the gap. CDR1 is MGHRA, CDR2 YSYEKL, per germline. There are 16 residues in the CDR3. CDR3 protein: CASSQEALPQGRAQYF. CDR3 DNA: TGCGCCAGCAGCCAAGAGGCGCTGCCGCAGGGTCGGGCCCAGTACTTC.

The genes are TRBV5-1 and TRBJ2-1, with TRBD2 identical over 9 bases. V lost 0 bases, J lost 10 bases, and 11 bases stayed unmatched. The CDR3 is made up of 16 amino acids. Germline loops: CDR1 SGHRS, CDR2 YFSETQ. This chain's CDR3 is CASSLVLSRGGPEQFF. The CDR3 bases are TGCGCCAGCAGCTTGGTTCTCTCGCGGGGGGGCCCCGAGCAGTTCTTC.

The table lists this clone with a count of one. V gene TRBV5-4 combines with J gene TRBJ1-6; the D is unclear. V lost 0 bases, J lost 7 bases, and 11 bases lay in between. Germline CDR1 is SGHNT and CDR2 is YYREEE (reference sequence). This CDR3 spans 15 amino acids. In DNA, the CDR3 is TGTGCCAGCAGCTTGGAGCCTAGGCCGAATTCACCCCTCCACTTT. Its protein is CASSLEPRPNSPLHF.

This sequence joins TRBV4-2 and TRBJ1-1; D remains unclear. Germline values: CDR1 LGHNA, CDR2 YNFKEQ. CDR3 length equals 16 residues. Trimming left V 0 bases short and J 3 bases short, with 14 bases between. As DNA, the CDR3 is TGTGCCAGCAGCCAAGATTTTGACACCACCTACACTGAAGCTTTCTTT. Amino acid sequence: CASSQDFDTTYTEAFF.

The chain couples TRBV19 to TRBJ2-7, with 7 nucleotides matching TRBD2. This CDR3 is built from 14 residues. The germline V gene encodes CDR1 LNHDA and CDR2 SQIVND (reference sequence). The V and J ends lost 3 bases and 2 bases, in that order; junction bases with no gene match: 4. CDR3 amino acids: CASSIVAGAYEQYF. As DNA, the CDR3 is TGTGCCAGTAGTATCGTGGCGGGAGCCTACGAGCAGTACTTC.

This clone was seen a handful of times. V and J are TRBV10-1 and TRBJ2-1; maybe TRBD1 (5 bases). The germline gives CDR1 WNHNN, CDR2 SYGVQD (reference sequence). Trimming took off 4 bases at V and 8 bases at J, with 6 bases between the two ends. This CDR3 comprises 11 residues. The CDR3 is CASSVGDEQFF. For the CDR3, the DNA is TGCGCCAGCAGTGTAGGGGATGAGCAGTTCTTC.

The rearrangement joins TRBV7-9 to TRBJ1-2; TRBD1 is a possible D gene (6 bases). Trimming pared 2 bases from V and 2 bases from J, leaving 9 bases between. The CDR3 length is 14 residues. Germline V lookup: CDR1 SEHNR, CDR2 FQNEAQ (reference sequence). In DNA, the CDR3 is TGTGCCAGCAGCTTACCCCAGGGGAACTATGGCTACACCTTC. Its translation is CASSLPQGNYGYTF.

This chain connects TRBV7-2 to TRBJ2-1, with D possibly being TRBD1 (6 bases). Between the trimmed V and J ends, which lost 1 base and 0 bases, there was a span of 7 bases. CDR1 and CDR2 (germline): SGHTA, FQGNSA. This CDR3 is 15 amino acids long. For the CDR3, the DNA is TGTGCCAGCAGCTTAGGACAGGCCTCCTACAATGAGCAGTTCTTC. Amino acids: CASSLGQASYNEQFF.

The gene calls are TRBV5-1 and TRBJ2-1; 14 positions agree with TRBD2. The germline CDR1 and CDR2 sequences are SGHRS and YFSETQ. Trimming cost V 0 bases and J 4 bases; bases outside gene matches: 6. This CDR3 region has 18 residues. The CDR3 loop is CASSLDGTSGSGYNEQFF. The CDR3 DNA reads TGCGCCAGCAGCTTGGATGGGACTAGCGGGAGTGGTTACAATGAGCAGTTCTTC.

The chain employs TRBV6-5 and TRBJ2-3, with D perhaps matching TRBD2 (6 bases). This CDR3 has 15 residues. Germline values: CDR1 MNHEY, CDR2 SVGAGI. Trimming left V 11 bases short and J 0 bases short, with 18 bases between. The CDR3 bases are TGTGCCTCCGATATATGGGGGACTAGCACAGATACGCAGTATTTT. It yields the protein CASDIWGTSTDTQYF.

This chain uses TRBV18 with TRBJ1-2; weak D call: TRBD1 (6 bases). V lost 3 bases and J 4 bases, leaving 6 bases between the germline ends. The CDR3 is made up of 12 amino acids. Germline loops: CDR1 KGHSH, CDR2 LQKENI. CDR3 residues: CASSPTGYGYTF. Here the CDR3 DNA reads TGTGCCAGCTCACCGACAGGCTATGGCTACACCTTC.

The chain joins TRBV7-2 to TRBJ2-2; TRBD1 is a possible D gene (6 bases). Germline V gene sequence: CDR1 SGHTA, CDR2 FQGNSA. V lost 3 bases and J 0 bases, leaving 11 bases between the germline ends. The CDR3 sequence is 16 residues long. Here the CDR3 DNA reads TGTGCCAGCAGCTTGAACAGGGTCGCGAACACCGGGGAGCTGTTTTTT. It codes for CASSLNRVANTGELFF.

The rearrangement links TRBV28 to TRBJ2-1; 7 nucleotides line up with TRBD2. CDR1 and CDR2 (germline): MDHEN, SYDVKM. The CDR3 contains 19 residues. Trimming took 1 base from V and 1 from J; bases not matched to a gene: 13. CDR3 sequence reads: CASSLSLGGKSTSYNEQFF. The CDR3 nucleotides are TGTGCCAGCAGTTTATCGTTGGGGGGGAAATCCACATCCTACAATGAGCAGTTCTTC.

In the case of this clone: At one end, the junction sequence differs from germline, possibly due to a read error. The chain joins TRBV30 to TRBJ2-5; TRBD2 matches at 10 bases. The germline CDR1 and CDR2 sequences are GTSNPN and SVGIG (reference sequence). This CDR3 spans 14 amino acids. In nucleotides, the CDR3 is TGTGCCTGGAGGATAGCGGGAGGAATGGAGACCCAATACTTC. This gives the protein CAWRIAGGMETQYF. The variable domain in full, with the rest retrieved from reference TRBV30 and TRBJ2-5, is SQTIHQWPATLVQPVGSPLSLECTVEGTSNPNLYWYRQAAGRGLQLLFYSVGIGQISSEVPQNLSASRPQDRQFILSSKKLLLSDSGFYLCAWRIAGGMETQYFGPGTRLLVL.

This rearrangement joins TRBV29-1 to TRBJ2-1; a weak D match, TRBD1 (5 bases). The CDR3 totals 14 residues. Germline CDR1 reads SQVTM; CDR2 reads ANQGSEA. Trimming stripped 4 bases from V and 0 bases from J, with 10 bases between. The CDR3 nucleotides read TGCAGCGTTGGGGCTGGGGCCTCCTACAATGAGCAGTTCTTC. Its translation is CSVGAGASYNEQFF.

The gene calls are TRBV6-6 and TRBJ1-1, with D tentatively TRBD1 (6 bases). V was pared by 6 bases and J by 4 bases, with 15 bases between. CDR1 MNHNY and CDR2 SVGAGI come from the germline V gene (reference sequence). The CDR3 runs to 14 residues. CDR3 DNA: TGTGCCAGCAGCCTCCAGGGGTTCGGCACTGAAGCTTTCTTT. It yields the protein CASSLQGFGTEAFF.

The J gene is TRBJ2-5, the V gene TRBV6-1; 7 nucleotides line up with TRBD1. CDR1 and CDR2 from the germline V gene are MNHNS and SASEGT. V was pared by 4 bases and J by 6 bases, with 5 bases of the junction left unmatched. The CDR3 contains 13 residues. CDR3 sequence: CASSAVRGKTQYF. The CDR3 DNA reads as TGTGCCAGCAGTGCGGTCAGGGGGAAGACCCAGTACTTC.

This clone was seen only once. The gene calls are TRBV7-2 and TRBJ1-6; D is uncertain. The V end was cut by 5 bases, the J end by 7 bases, with 6 bases between. This CDR3 contains 12 residues. Germline CDR1 and CDR2: SGHTA and FQGNSA. CDR3 coding DNA: TGTGCCAGCAGCGCCGGGAATTCACCCCTCCACTTT. As protein: CASSAGNSPLHF.